This T cell receptor beta chain was recorded in a study of cytomegalovirus exposure and HLA in healthy donors. A note on this clone: Its target is not known.

The V segment lost 3 bases and the J segment 3 bases; nucleotides outside the gene matches: 2. The CDR3 length is 14 residues. Looked up from germline, CDR1 is LNHDA and CDR2 is SQIVND (reference sequence). Study results and limitations: The study recorded 164 TCR beta chains that were cytomegalovirus-associated.

PCR used 60 Vbeta primers and 13 Jbeta primers. Method: immunoSEQ multiplex PCR; TCRdb's copy keeps in-frame clones and lacks some. This table has about 81,000 clones, around four fifths appearing once. The sequence came from a man between 50 and 59 years old in good health and CMV-seropositive. The chain carries TRBV19 and TRBJ1-5, with 7 bases matching TRBD1. Sequences were obtained from PBMCs. CDR3 protein: CASSMTGNNQPQHF. The CDR3 DNA is TGTGCCAGTAGTATGACAGGGAACAATCAGCCCCAGCATTTT. The full variable domain, in which reference TRBV19 and TRBJ1-5 provide the parts outside the CDR3, is DGGITQSPKYLFRKEGQNVTLSCEQNLNHDAMYWYRQDPGQGLRLIYYSQIVNDFQKGDIAEGYSVSREKKESFPLTVTSAQKNPTAFYLCASSMTGNNQPQHFGDGTRLSIL.